Shown below are 28 T cell receptor beta chains from a single sample sequenced in a study of patients and donors after allogeneic stem cell transplantation. TCRdb re-analysed the RT-PCR reads in MiXCR, keeping a single row per CDR3 protein. The sample lists roughly 250,000 distinct CDR3 sequences, roughly 15% seen once, with about 9.9% in the top ten. Sequencing used blood, either unsorted or a sorted T cell fraction (not recorded which). These receptors were taken from a human donor who was either an allogeneic HSCT recipient or a stem cell or donor lymphocyte infusion donor (not recorded which). It is not recorded whose cells these are; they may come from a transplant donor.

This clonotype was detected only a few times. The CDR3 nucleotides read TGCGCCAGCAGCTTAGGACTGATGGGATCTGGGGCCAACGTCCTGACTTTC. The encoded protein is CASSLGLMGSGANVLTF. The chain employs TRBV5-1 and TRBJ2-6, with a possible D match to TRBD2 (5 bases). V was pared by 2 bases and J by 1 base, with 13 bases between. Germline loops: CDR1 SGHRS, CDR2 YFSETQ. There are 17 residues in the CDR3.

This clonotype was found a few times. The genes are TRBV20-1 and TRBJ2-5; 10 bases fit TRBD2. The germline V gene encodes CDR1 DFQATT and CDR2 SNEGSKA (reference sequence). The CDR3 covers 15 residues. V was clipped by 4 bases and J by 5 bases; unmatched bases: 10. CDR3 loop: CSAITASGGFETQYF. CDR3 in DNA: TGCAGTGCTATTACGGCTAGCGGGGGTTTCGAGACCCAGTACTTC.

This clonotype has a handful of counts. V is TRBV5-1 and J is TRBJ2-4; 9 bases are a match to TRBD1. This CDR3 has 17 amino acids. Germline values: CDR1 SGHRS, CDR2 YFSETQ. The V segment lost 0 bases and the J segment 6 bases; nucleotides outside the gene matches: 10. CDR3 nucleotide sequence: TGCGCCAGCAGCTTGGCCGGGACAGGGTATACGGGAAACATTCAGTACTTC. Translating it yields CASSLAGTGYTGNIQYF.

V usage is TRBV21-1 and J usage is TRBJ2-5; TRBD2 is the table's D call, not checked against the DNA. TRBV21-1 is given as a pseudogene. This CDR3 comprises 18 residues. The CDR3 reads CASTYLRPSGSNQETQYF. The DNA of the CDR3 is TGTGCCAGCACCTACCTCCGACCTAGCGGGTCCAACCAAGAGACCCAGTACTTC.

V and J are TRBV20-1 and TRBJ2-3; perhaps TRBD1 as D (6 bases). Trimming took off 3 bases at V and 3 bases at J, with 13 bases between the two ends. The CDR3 totals 14 residues. Germline V gives CDR1 DFQATT, CDR2 SNEGSKA (reference sequence). The CDR3 bases are TGCAGTGCTAGCCCCGCAGGGGCAACAGATACGCAGTATTTT. This translates into CSASPAGATDTQYF.

With regard to this clonotype: No conserved phenylalanine or tryptophan is present at the end of the CDR3, so a read error is the likely explanation. The rearrangement links TRBV7-2 to TRBJ2-7; perhaps TRBD2 as D (6 bases). This CDR3 has 15 amino acids. Trimming stripped 3 bases from V and 2 bases from J, with 14 bases between. From germline, CDR1 is SGHTA and CDR2 FQGNSA. The DNA for the CDR3 is TGTGCCAGCAGCTTGGCCGGGACTGTCACCTACGAGCAGTACTGC. Translated: CASSLAGTVTYEQYC.

Many counts were recorded for this clonotype. V gene TRBV2 combines with J gene TRBJ2-7; 7 bases are shared with TRBD2. This CDR3 has 11 residues. Trimming at V came to 8 bases and at J to 9 bases, leaving 7 bases not matched to a gene. CDR1 and CDR2 (germline): SNHLY, FYNNEI. The CDR3 DNA reads TGTGCCAGCGGCCGGCGGGGGTGGCAGTACTTC. This translates into CASGRRGWQYF.

The chain recombines TRBV5-1 with TRBJ2-5; a weak D match, TRBD2 (5 bases). The V and J ends lost 7 bases and 5 bases respectively, with 15 bases between them. The CDR3 loop spans 13 amino acids. CDR1 and CDR2 from the germline V gene are SGHRS and YFSETQ. The CDR3 DNA sequence: TGCGCCAGCGTCCGGAGGCCGGGGGAGACCCAGTACTTC. Encoded protein: CASVRRPGETQYF.

V is TRBV18 and J is TRBJ2-1; 7 nucleotides match TRBD1. Trimming cost V 3 bases and J 11 bases; bases outside gene matches: 1. The CDR3 runs 11 residues. Germline V gene sequence: CDR1 KGHSH, CDR2 LQKENI. The CDR3 coding sequence is TGTGCCAGCTCACCGGGACAGCAGCAGTTCTTC. This gives the protein CASSPGQQQFF.

The J gene is TRBJ2-3, the V gene TRBV11-2; the D call may be TRBD1 or TRBD2 (5 bases each). Looked up from germline, CDR1 is SGHAT and CDR2 is FQNNGV. The CDR3 contains 15 residues. Trimming took 7 bases from V and 0 from J, leaving 14 bases between them. The CDR3 DNA reads as TGTGCCAGCACAACCGGGACCCCTAGCACAGATACGCAGTATTTT. This translates into CASTTGTPSTDTQYF.

V gene TRBV29-1 combines with J gene TRBJ2-1; TRBD1 might be the D (5 bases). With 0 bases removed from V and 11 bases from J, the gap between germline ends came to 20 bases. CDR3 length: 15 amino acids. In germline, CDR1 is SQVTM, CDR2 ANQGSEA. The DNA for the CDR3 is TGCAGCGTTGAAGATCAGGGAACCGATATGACCAAGCAGTTCTTC. It yields the protein CSVEDQGTDMTKQFF.

The V call is TRBV20-1, the J call TRBJ2-7; possibly TRBD2 for D (7 bases). The CDR3 runs to 15 residues. CDR1 and CDR2 from the germline V gene are DFQATT and SNEGSKA (reference sequence). V was shortened by 6 bases and J by 2 bases, with 20 bases between the two germline ends. The CDR3 coding sequence is TGCAGTGCACGAACCGAGGGGGGGTTGGCCTACGAGCAGTACTTC. Translating gives CSARTEGGLAYEQYF.

Ten or more counts support this clonotype. The rearrangement uses TRBV18 and TRBJ2-5; D may correspond to TRBD1 or TRBD2 (6 bases each). CDR1 is KGHSH, CDR2 LQKENI, per germline. The V gene lost 3 bases and the J gene lost 4 bases, with 12 bases spanning the gap. This CDR3 comprises 14 residues. The CDR3 coding sequence is TGTGCCAGCTCACCCAAGGGGGGTGGAGAGACCCAGTACTTC. This sequence encodes CASSPKGGGETQYF. The entire variable domain, with the rest obtained from reference TRBV18 and TRBJ2-5, is as follows: NAGVMQNPRHLVRRRGQEARLRCSPMKGHSHVYWYRQLPEEGLKFMVYLQKENIIDESGMPKERFSAEFPKEGPSILRIQQVVRGDSAAYFCASSPKGGGETQYFGPGTRLLVL.

The gene calls are TRBV6-1 and TRBJ2-7, with D perhaps matching TRBD1 (5 bases). The germline V and J ends were trimmed by 6 bases and 3 bases, with 12 bases remaining between them. This CDR3 spans 13 amino acids. CDR1 is MNHNS and CDR2 is SASEGT in the germline V gene. The CDR3 DNA sequence: TGTGCCAGCAGAGGGGAAGCCATCTACGAGCAGTACTTC. Protein: CASRGEAIYEQYF.

In nucleotides, the CDR3 is TGTGCCAGCTCACCGAAGGGGGGAGGACAGGGCGGTCAGCCCCAGCATTTT. Its protein is CASSPKGGGQGGQPQHF. The chain combines TRBV18 with TRBJ1-5; TRBD1 matches at 8 bases. This CDR3 region has 17 residues. The germline V gene encodes CDR1 KGHSH and CDR2 LQKENI. Trimming took 3 bases from V and 6 from J; bases not matched to a gene: 13.

In this sample, this clonotype turned up a few times. The rearrangement links TRBV7-6 to TRBJ2-5, with 7 bases that match TRBD2. Germline loops: CDR1 SGHVS, CDR2 FNYEAQ. Trimming cost V 5 bases and J 5 bases; bases outside gene matches: 8. The CDR3 is made up of 14 amino acids. The CDR3 loop is CASSLLAGEETQYF. CDR3 in DNA: TGTGCCAGCAGCCTACTGGCGGGAGAGGAGACCCAGTACTTC.

Many counts were recorded for this clonotype. V and J are TRBV7-9 and TRBJ2-7, with 10 bases lining up with TRBD2. Germline V lookup: CDR1 SEHNR, CDR2 FQNEAQ (reference sequence). V shed 3 bases and J 5 bases; nucleotides not matched to a gene: 7. The CDR3 runs 15 residues. The DNA of the CDR3 is TGTGCCAGCAGCTTCACCGCTAGCGGGAGAAACGAGCAGTACTTC. Translated, it gives CASSFTASGRNEQYF.

V usage is TRBV2 and J usage is TRBJ2-1; D gene uncertain. The germline V and J ends were trimmed by 4 bases and 8 bases, with 6 bases remaining between them. CDR3 length: 11 residues. The germline V gene has CDR1 SNHLY and CDR2 FYNNEI. The DNA of the CDR3 is TGTGCCAGCAGTGTCGGGTATGAGCAGTTCTTC. This translates into CASSVGYEQFF.

This clonotype was detected only a few times. The chain combines TRBV3-1 with TRBJ2-1; D call uncertain. Germline-derived CDR1 and CDR2 are LGHDT and YNNKEL (reference sequence). The CDR3 loop spans 12 amino acids. Deletions cut 2 bases from V and 13 bases from J, with 12 bases between. The CDR3 loop is CASSQNQVGQFF. The CDR3 bases are TGTGCCAGCAGCCAAAACCAGGTAGGCCAGTTCTTC.

This clonotype was counted many times. The chain recombines TRBV10-3 with TRBJ2-1; possible D gene TRBD2, 6 bases. Germline values: CDR1 ENHRY, CDR2 SYGVKD. Deletions cut 0 bases from V and 5 bases from J, with 11 bases between. This CDR3 is built from 15 residues. Here the CDR3 reads CAISESGRFHNEQFF. CDR3 DNA: TGTGCCATCAGTGAGTCGGGGAGGTTCCACAATGAGCAGTTCTTC.

This clonotype was found a few times. A much larger clone differs from this one at a single base, so this may be a read error. The chain employs TRBV3-1 and TRBJ1-5; D remains unclear. Germline lookup yields CDR1 LGHDT and CDR2 YNNKEL (reference sequence). The CDR3 has 15 amino acids. CDR3 nucleotide sequence: TGTGTCAGCAGCCAAGATCGCAGTTCAAAACAGCCCCAGCATTTT. Protein sequence: CVSSQDRSSKQPQHF.

This clonotype showed up just a few times. V is TRBV24-1 and J is TRBJ2-5; D is ambiguous. There are 14 residues in the CDR3. V lost 3 bases, J lost 7 bases, and 14 bases lay in between. Germline values: CDR1 KGHDR, CDR2 SFDVKD. CDR3 nucleotides: TGTGCCACCAGTGATCGGACCAAATCCGGGACCCAGTACTTC. This gives the protein CATSDRTKSGTQYF.

This clonotype has a handful of counts. The chain links TRBV11-2 to TRBJ1-1; D unresolved. CDR3 length: 10 residues. With 5 bases removed from V and 5 bases from J, the gap between germline ends came to 3 bases. Germline V lookup: CDR1 SGHAT, CDR2 FQNNGV. CDR3 bases: TGTGCCAGCAGCATAACTGAAGCTTTCTTT. It encodes CASSITEAFF.

V gene TRBV4-2 combines with J gene TRBJ2-7; D could derive from TRBD1 or TRBD2 (7 bases each). The germline V gene has CDR1 LGHNA and CDR2 YNFKEQ. V dropped 0 bases and J dropped 2 bases, with 14 bases sitting between them. The CDR3 loop spans 16 amino acids. In DNA form, the CDR3 reads TGTGCCAGCAGCCAAGACGGCCAGGGGGGGGCCTACGAGCAGTACTTC. It translates to CASSQDGQGGAYEQYF.

The sample holds many counts of this clonotype. V and J are TRBV4-1 and TRBJ1-2; the D gene is possibly TRBD1 (6 bases). Germline V gene lookup returns CDR1 MGHRA and CDR2 YSYEKL. The V and J ends lost 1 base and 0 bases respectively, with 12 bases between them. The CDR3 sequence is 16 residues long. The CDR3 region has the DNA TGCGCCAGCAGCCAAGGACAGGAAAAATCTAACTATGGCTACACCTTC. Residues: CASSQGQEKSNYGYTF.

This chain links TRBV6-1 with TRBJ2-7; D may be TRBD2 (5 bases). The CDR3 has 14 residues. Germline V gene data show CDR1 as MNHNS and CDR2 as SASEGT. The V and J ends lost 7 bases and 2 bases respectively, with 15 bases between them. The CDR3 DNA sequence: TGTGCCAGCACACCGGGAATTTCTCCCTACGAGCAGTACTTC. This gives the protein CASTPGISPYEQYF.

This clonotype was detected only a few times. The V and J genes are TRBV7-6 and TRBJ2-5, with no clear D. Germline loops: CDR1 SGHVS, CDR2 FNYEAQ. V gave up 5 bases and J gave up 1 base, with 8 bases separating them. The CDR3 length is 13 residues. The CDR3 coding sequence is TGTGCCAGCAGCCCCCGGCCCCAAGAGACCCAGTACTTC. Residues: CASSPRPQETQYF. Full variable domain (rest looked up from reference TRBV7-6 and TRBJ2-5): GAGVSQSPRYKVTKRGQDVALRCDPISGHVSLYWYRQALGQGPEFLTYFNYEAQQDKSGLPNDRFSAERPEGSISTLTIQRTEQRDSAMYRCASSPRPQETQYFGPGTRLLVL.

The chain has TRBV30 and TRBJ1-2; 7 positions agree with TRBD1. Germline trimming cut 0 bases from V and 5 bases from J; bases unmatched to any gene: 9. The CDR3 runs 15 residues. Germline lookup yields CDR1 GTSNPN and CDR2 SVGIG (reference sequence). The CDR3 coding sequence is TGTGCCTGGAGTGTACCCGGGACAGTTAATTATGGCTACACCTTC. This codes for CAWSVPGTVNYGYTF. Full variable domain (missing parts from reference TRBV30 and TRBJ1-2): SQTIHQWPATLVQPVGSPLSLECTVEGTSNPNLYWYRQAAGRGLQLLFYSVGIGQISSEVPQNLSASRPQDRQFILSSKKLLLSDSGFYLCAWSVPGTVNYGYTFGSGTRLTVV.